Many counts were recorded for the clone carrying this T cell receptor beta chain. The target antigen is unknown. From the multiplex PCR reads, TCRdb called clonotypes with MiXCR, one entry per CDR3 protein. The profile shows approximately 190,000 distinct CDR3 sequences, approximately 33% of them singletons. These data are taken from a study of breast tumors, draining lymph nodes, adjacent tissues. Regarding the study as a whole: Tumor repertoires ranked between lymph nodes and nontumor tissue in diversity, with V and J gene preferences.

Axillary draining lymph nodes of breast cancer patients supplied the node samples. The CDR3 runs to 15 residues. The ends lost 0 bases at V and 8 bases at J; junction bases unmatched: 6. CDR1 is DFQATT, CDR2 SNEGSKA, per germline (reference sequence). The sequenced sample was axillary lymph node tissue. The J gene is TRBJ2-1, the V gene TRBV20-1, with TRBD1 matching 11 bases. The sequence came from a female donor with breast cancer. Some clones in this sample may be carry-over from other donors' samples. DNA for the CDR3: TGCAGTGCTAGAGATGGACAGGGGGCGCGGGATGAGCAGTTCTTC. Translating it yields CSARDGQGARDEQFF.